This T cell receptor beta chain emerged from a study of tissue T cells after allogeneic stem cell transplantation. As concerns this clone: All gene names here are mouse names. The read comes to an end 1 residue before the CDR3 does, leaving the germline J gene to fill in the end.

Germline CDR1 SGHLS, CDR2 HYDKME. V dropped 0 bases and J dropped 2 bases, with 4 bases sitting between them. The CDR3 has 13 residues. As for time point: mouse harvest day 7 after allogeneic transplant. The graft held 10^6 splenic CD5+ T cells and 10^7 T-cell-depleted bone marrow cells. Clones were read by immunoSEQ multiplex PCR, and TCRdb kept only the in-frame ones, dropping some. The sample consists of around 9,000 clones, approximately 45% of them appearing once. The V gene is TRBV12-2, the J gene TRBJ1-5; D not certain. Sample: skin. The sequence was collected from a female BALB/c mouse given C57BL/6 T cells with graft-versus-host disease after an allogeneic hematopoietic cell transplant. CDR3 bases read: TGTGCCAGCTCTCTCCCGGACAACCAGGCTCCGCTT. Protein: CASSLPDNQAPL. The entire CDR3 sequence reads CASSLPDNQAPLF.